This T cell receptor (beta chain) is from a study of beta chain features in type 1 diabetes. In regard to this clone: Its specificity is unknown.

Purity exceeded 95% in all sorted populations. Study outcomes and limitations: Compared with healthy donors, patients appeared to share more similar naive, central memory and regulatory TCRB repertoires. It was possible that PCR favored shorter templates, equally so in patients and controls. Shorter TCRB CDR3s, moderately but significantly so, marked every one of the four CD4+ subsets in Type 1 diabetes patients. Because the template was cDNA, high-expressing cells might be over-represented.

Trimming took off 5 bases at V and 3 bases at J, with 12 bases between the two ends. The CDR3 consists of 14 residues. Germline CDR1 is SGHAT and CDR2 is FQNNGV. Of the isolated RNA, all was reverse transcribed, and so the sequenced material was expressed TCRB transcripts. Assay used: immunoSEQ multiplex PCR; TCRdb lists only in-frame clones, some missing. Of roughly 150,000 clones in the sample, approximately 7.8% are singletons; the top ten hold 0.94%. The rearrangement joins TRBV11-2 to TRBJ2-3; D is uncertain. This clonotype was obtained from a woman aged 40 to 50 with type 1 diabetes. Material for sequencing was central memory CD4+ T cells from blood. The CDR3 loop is CASSPNLRTDTQYF. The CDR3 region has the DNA TGTGCCAGCAGCCCGAATTTACGGACAGATACGCAGTATTTT.